The sequence of this T cell receptor beta chain was determined in a study of T cell clonality in common variable immunodeficiency. Germline values: CDR1 SGHDN, CDR2 FVKESK. Trimming pared 0 bases from V and 0 bases from J, leaving 8 bases between. This CDR3 has 15 residues. There are many counts of this clone. The read comes to an end 3 residues before the CDR3 does, leaving the germline J gene to fill in the end. Some clones are missing from TCRdb's copy, which holds only in-frame ones; the method was immunoSEQ multiplex PCR. Sampling found 50,000 to 70,000 clones, none seen once. The chain has TRBV14 and TRBJ1-2; D might be TRBD1 (5 bases). Sequenced input: peripheral blood mononuclear cells. This receptor was obtained from a person between 18 and 75 years old in good health. The CDR3 is CASSQDAGANYGYTF. The part of the CDR3 DNA that was read is TGTGCCAGCAGCCAAGATGCGGGGGCTAACTATGGC.